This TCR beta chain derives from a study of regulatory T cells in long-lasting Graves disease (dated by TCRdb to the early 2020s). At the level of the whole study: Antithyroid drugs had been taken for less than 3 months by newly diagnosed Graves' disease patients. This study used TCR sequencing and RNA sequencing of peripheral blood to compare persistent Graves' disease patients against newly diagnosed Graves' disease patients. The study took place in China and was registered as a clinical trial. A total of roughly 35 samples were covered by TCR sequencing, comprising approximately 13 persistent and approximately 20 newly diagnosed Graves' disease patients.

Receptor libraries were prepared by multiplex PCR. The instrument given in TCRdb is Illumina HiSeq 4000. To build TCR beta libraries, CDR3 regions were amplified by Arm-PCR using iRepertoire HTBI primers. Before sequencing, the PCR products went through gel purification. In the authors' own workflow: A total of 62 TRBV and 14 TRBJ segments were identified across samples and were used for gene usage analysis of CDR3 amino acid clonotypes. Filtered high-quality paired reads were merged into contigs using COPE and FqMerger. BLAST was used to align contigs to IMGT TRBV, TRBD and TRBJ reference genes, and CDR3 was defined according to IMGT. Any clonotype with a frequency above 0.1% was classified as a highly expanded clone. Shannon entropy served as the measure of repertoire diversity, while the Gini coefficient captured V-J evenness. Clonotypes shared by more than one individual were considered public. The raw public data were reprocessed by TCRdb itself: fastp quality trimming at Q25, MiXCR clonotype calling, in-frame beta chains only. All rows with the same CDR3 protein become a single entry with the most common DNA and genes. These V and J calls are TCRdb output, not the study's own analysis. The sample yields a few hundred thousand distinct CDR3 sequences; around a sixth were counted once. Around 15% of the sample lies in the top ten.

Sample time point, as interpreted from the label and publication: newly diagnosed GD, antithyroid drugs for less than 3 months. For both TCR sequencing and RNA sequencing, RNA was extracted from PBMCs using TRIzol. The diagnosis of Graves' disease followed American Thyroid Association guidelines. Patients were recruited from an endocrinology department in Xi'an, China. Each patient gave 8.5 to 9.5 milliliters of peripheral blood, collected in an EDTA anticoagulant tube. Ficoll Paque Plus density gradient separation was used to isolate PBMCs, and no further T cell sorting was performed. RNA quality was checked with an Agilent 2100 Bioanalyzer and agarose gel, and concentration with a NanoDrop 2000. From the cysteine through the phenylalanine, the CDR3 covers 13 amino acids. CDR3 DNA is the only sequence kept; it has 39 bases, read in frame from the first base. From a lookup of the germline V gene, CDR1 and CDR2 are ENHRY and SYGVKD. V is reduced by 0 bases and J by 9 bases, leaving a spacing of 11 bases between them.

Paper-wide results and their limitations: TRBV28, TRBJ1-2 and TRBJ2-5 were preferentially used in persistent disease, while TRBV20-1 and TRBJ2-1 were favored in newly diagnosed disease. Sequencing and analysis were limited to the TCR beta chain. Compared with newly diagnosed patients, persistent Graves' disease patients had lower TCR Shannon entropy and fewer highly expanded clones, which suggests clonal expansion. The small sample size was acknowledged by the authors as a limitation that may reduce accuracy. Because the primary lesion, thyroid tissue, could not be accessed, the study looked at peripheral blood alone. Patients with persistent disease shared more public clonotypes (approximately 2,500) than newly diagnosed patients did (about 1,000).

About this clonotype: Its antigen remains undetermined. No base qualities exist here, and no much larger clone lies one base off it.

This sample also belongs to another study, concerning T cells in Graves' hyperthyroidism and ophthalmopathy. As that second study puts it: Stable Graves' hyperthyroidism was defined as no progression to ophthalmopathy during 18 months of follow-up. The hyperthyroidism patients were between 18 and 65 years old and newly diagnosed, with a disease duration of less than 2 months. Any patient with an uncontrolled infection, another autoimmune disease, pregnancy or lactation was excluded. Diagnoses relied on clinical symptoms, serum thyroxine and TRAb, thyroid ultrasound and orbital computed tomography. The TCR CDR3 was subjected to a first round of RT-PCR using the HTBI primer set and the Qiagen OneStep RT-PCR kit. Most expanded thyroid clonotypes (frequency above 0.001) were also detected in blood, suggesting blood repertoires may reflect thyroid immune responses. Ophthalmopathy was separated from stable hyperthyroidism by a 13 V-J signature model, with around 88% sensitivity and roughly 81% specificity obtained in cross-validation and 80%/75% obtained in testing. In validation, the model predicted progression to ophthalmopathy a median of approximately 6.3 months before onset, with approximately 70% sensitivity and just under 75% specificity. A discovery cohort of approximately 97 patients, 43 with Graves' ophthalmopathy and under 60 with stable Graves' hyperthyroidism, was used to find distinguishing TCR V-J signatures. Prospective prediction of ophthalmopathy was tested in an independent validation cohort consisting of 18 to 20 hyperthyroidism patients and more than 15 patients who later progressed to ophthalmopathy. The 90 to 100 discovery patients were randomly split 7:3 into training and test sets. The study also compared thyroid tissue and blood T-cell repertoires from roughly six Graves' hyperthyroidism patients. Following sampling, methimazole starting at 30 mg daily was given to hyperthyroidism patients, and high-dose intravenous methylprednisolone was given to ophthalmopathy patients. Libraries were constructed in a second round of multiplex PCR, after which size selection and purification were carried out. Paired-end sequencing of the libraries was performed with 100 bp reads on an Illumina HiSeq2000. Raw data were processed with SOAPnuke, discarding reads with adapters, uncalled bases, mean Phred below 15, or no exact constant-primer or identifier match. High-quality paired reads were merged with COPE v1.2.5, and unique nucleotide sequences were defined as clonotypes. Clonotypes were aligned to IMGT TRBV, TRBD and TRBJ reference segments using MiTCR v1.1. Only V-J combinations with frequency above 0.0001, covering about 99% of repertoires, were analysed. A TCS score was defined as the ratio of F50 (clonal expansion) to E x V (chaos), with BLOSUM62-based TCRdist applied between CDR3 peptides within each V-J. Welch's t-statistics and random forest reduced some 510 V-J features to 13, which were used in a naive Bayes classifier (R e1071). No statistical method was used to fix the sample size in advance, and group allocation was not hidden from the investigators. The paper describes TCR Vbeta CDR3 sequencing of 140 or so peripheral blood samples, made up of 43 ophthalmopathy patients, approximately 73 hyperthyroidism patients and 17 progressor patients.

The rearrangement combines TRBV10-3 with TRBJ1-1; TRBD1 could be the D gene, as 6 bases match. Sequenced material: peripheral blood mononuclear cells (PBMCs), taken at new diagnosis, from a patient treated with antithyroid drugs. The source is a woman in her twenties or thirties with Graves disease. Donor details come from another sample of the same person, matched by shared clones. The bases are TGTGCCATCAGTGAGTCGATGGACAGAAAAGCTTTCTTT. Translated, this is CAISESMDRKAFF.